This TCR beta chain appears in the sequencing data of a study of shared clonotypes between healthy human individuals (dated by TCRdb to about 2020). For the wider study: The cohort included a few men and two women between 18 and 49 years of age. Blood TCR repertoires of five healthy adults were deeply sequenced to estimate repertoire size and the extent of clonotype sharing between individuals. Different laboratories and diverse techniques were used to prepare libraries and sequence TCR repertoires, to increase sequencing depth and limit assay-specific biases. Each donor's leukapheresis produced roughly between roughly 0.85 and 9.5 billion PBMCs.

Broader findings and caveats from the paper: Based on pairwise subsampling, the degree of clonotype sharing among donors was expected to be affected by sequencing depth. Sampling was restricted to blood, and TCR repertoires in tissue are likely to differ from TCR repertoires in blood. Because the study included only a small number of donors, the genetic and exposure-history diversity represented was limited.

Healthy HIV-negative adults with no recently reported acute infections or vaccinations were included as donors. All donors were Caucasian adults living in Nashville, Tennessee, USA. In the unsorted samples, 90 million or so PBMCs were counted, and genomic DNA was extracted using the QIAamp DNA Blood Mini kit. After blood collection by leukapheresis, PBMCs were isolated using Ficoll-Histopaque density gradient centrifugation and then cryopreserved in the vapor phase of liquid nitrogen. In regard to this clone: Its antigen is still unknown. No much larger clone is present one base from it, and per-base qualities are unavailable.

TCR CDR3 regions were amplified from genomic DNA by multiplex PCR using the deep immunoSEQ assay. For each cell subset, the extracted genomic DNA was distributed evenly across all wells of several immunoSEQ 96-well plates, and each plate served as one replicate. Each replicate PCR for unsorted PBMC received roughly 0.3 ug genomic DNA, equal to about 30,000 T cell genomes. Ten immunoSEQ deep assay plates were used to sequence the unsorted PBMC genomic DNA. Purified libraries were measured with a Qubit 3.0 fluorometer, size-checked on a Bioanalyzer 2100, and measured again with the KAPA Library Quantification kit. Each immunoSEQ 96-well plate was sequenced on its own single-read 150-cycle Illumina NextSeq 550 flow cell. As for the authors' bioinformatics: Because the immunoSEQ output held only junctional sequences and lacked quality scores, the filtering could not match the filtering applied to full-length reads. Sequences were annotated with PyIR, a Python wrapper for IgBLAST v1.9, and V/J genes and CDR3 were assigned using IMGT germline references. Reads were removed for weak V/J assignments (E-value above 1e-6), missing CDR3, stop codons, out-of-frame junctions, or ambiguous translated residues. V3J clonotypes were defined as sequences sharing the same inferred V gene, J gene, and CDR3 amino acid sequence. Percentage overlap between repertoires was calculated by dividing the number of shared unique clonotypes by the size of the smaller repertoire. Three approaches were used to assess repertoire richness: RTK rarefaction, the Chao1 estimator, and Recon v2.1 estimates of unobserved clonotypes. This is the immuneACCESS table as TCRdb keeps it, with only in-frame sequences that have V and J called. A part of the clones is gone; compared with another copy, unresolved V genes explain less than half, and the rest is unexplained. V, J and clone size are those of that table, while D and trimming were read from the DNA. For this sample the table gives about 470,000 clones, of which about 85% were detected only once. Of the sample, 13% falls within the top ten clones.

According to the germline V gene, CDR1 reads SGHAT and CDR2 reads FQNNGV. The junction shows trimming of 2 bases on V and 4 bases on J, plus 14 bases between the germline ends. The CDR3 runs 16 residues from the cysteine to the phenylalanine. Only the CDR3 DNA is retained, 48 bases long and in frame from the first base. The V and J genes are TRBV11-2 and TRBJ2-2, with no confident D gene call. The sample comprised PBMCs. The sequence was collected from a woman between 35 and 50 years old in good health. Some clones in this sample may be carry-over from other donors' samples. The DNA is as follows: TGTGCCAGCAGCTTAAGCCGGGTCGCTAGCACCGGGGAGCTGTTTTTT. The translation is CASSLSRVASTGELFF. Reference TRBV11-2 and TRBJ2-2 proteins supply the regions before and after the CDR3; the full variable domain is: EAGVAQSPRYKIIEKRQSVAFWCNPISGHATLYWYQQILGQGPKLLIQFQNNGVVDDSQLPKDRFSAERLKGVDSTLKIQPAKLEDSAVYLCASSLSRVASTGELFFGEGSRLTVL.